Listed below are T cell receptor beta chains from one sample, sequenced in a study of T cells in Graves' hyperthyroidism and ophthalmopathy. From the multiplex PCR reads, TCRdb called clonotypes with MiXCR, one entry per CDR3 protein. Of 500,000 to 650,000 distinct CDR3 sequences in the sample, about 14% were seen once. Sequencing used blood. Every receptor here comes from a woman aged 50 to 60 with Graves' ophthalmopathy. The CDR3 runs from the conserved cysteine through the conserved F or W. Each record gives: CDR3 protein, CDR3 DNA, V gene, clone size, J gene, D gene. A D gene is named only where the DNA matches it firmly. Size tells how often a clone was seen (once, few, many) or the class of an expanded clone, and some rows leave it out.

CDR3 protein: CASSAGTAGYEQFF; CDR3 DNA: TGTGCCAGCAGCGCGGGAACAGCGGGATATGAGCAGTTCTTC; V gene: TRBV9; clone size: many; J gene: TRBJ2-1; D gene: TRBD2
CDR3 protein: CASSLQYNQPQHF; CDR3 DNA: TGTGCCAGCAGTTTACAGTACAATCAGCCCCAGCATTTT; V gene: TRBV6-2/TRBV6-3; clone size: many; J gene: TRBJ1-5; D gene: NA
CDR3 protein: CASSFEGGSYNEQFF; CDR3 DNA: TGTGCCAGCAGCTTCGAGGGAGGTAGCTACAATGAGCAGTTCTTC; V gene: TRBV11-2; clone size: many; J gene: TRBJ2-1; D gene: NA
CDR3 protein: CASSLLPGGIYGYTF; CDR3 DNA: TGTGCCAGCAGTTTATTGCCAGGGGGCATCTATGGCTACACCTTC; V gene: TRBV28; clone size: many; J gene: TRBJ1-2; D gene: TRBD1
CDR3 protein: CATSISSGQGRTGELFF; CDR3 DNA: TGTGCCACCAGTATAAGCTCGGGACAGGGAAGAACCGGGGAGCTGTTTTTT; V gene: TRBV24-1; clone size: NA; J gene: TRBJ2-2; D gene: TRBD1
CDR3 protein: CASSSQREQETQYF; CDR3 DNA: TGTGCCAGCAGCTCCCAGCGGGAACAAGAGACCCAGTACTTC; V gene: TRBV7-8; clone size: NA; J gene: TRBJ2-5; D gene: TRBD2
CDR3 protein: CASSISGGRYEQFF; CDR3 DNA: TGTGCCAGTAGTATTTCGGGAGGGCGGTATGAGCAGTTCTTC; V gene: TRBV19; clone size: few; J gene: TRBJ2-1; D gene: TRBD2
CDR3 protein: CASSQRKGAGEFYEQYF; CDR3 DNA: TGTGCCAGCAGCCAAAGGAAGGGGGCGGGAGAGTTCTACGAGCAGTACTTC; V gene: TRBV3-1; clone size: many; J gene: TRBJ2-7; D gene: NA
CDR3 protein: CASSPRDTYNQPQHF; CDR3 DNA: TGTGCCAGCAGTCCCCGGGACACGTACAATCAGCCCCAGCATTTT; V gene: TRBV27; clone size: few; J gene: TRBJ1-5; D gene: NA
CDR3 protein: CASVGRQPNQPQHF; CDR3 DNA: TGTGCCAGCGTGGGCCGCCAACCCAATCAGCCCCAGCATTTT; V gene: TRBV6-1; clone size: few; J gene: TRBJ1-5; D gene: NA
CDR3 protein: CASSTQLDEQYF; CDR3 DNA: TGTGCCAGCAGCACCCAACTAGACGAGCAGTACTTC; V gene: TRBV13; clone size: few; J gene: TRBJ2-7; D gene: NA
CDR3 protein: CAWSAGLAGNEQFF; CDR3 DNA: TGTGCCTGGAGTGCGGGACTAGCGGGAAATGAGCAGTTCTTC; V gene: TRBV30; clone size: many; J gene: TRBJ2-1; D gene: TRBD2
CDR3 protein: CASSTRDRYQPQHF; CDR3 DNA: TGTGCCAGTAGCACTCGGGACAGATATCAGCCCCAGCATTTT; V gene: TRBV19; clone size: NA; J gene: TRBJ1-5; D gene: TRBD1
CDR3 protein: CASSRGTGYNEQFF; CDR3 DNA: TGTGCCAGCAGTAGAGGGACAGGGTACAATGAGCAGTTCTTC; V gene: TRBV12-3/TRBV12-4; clone size: many; J gene: TRBJ2-1; D gene: TRBD1
CDR3 protein: CSPQTGISCNEQFF; CDR3 DNA: TGCAGCCCCCAGACAGGGATTAGTTGCAATGAGCAGTTCTTC; V gene: TRBV29-1; clone size: NA; J gene: TRBJ2-1; D gene: TRBD1
CDR3 protein: CASSSGPKNIQYF; CDR3 DNA: TGTGCCAGCAGCTCGGGTCCCAAAAACATTCAGTACTTC; V gene: TRBV7-2; clone size: NA; J gene: TRBJ2-4; D gene: NA
CDR3 protein: CASRLTGTGGSGEQFF; CDR3 DNA: TGTGCCAGCAGACTAACCGGGACAGGGGGGAGTGGTGAGCAGTTCTTC; V gene: TRBV28; clone size: NA; J gene: TRBJ2-1; D gene: TRBD1
CDR3 protein: CAISESTGRWYGYTF; CDR3 DNA: TGTGCCATCAGTGAGTCTACAGGGAGGTGGTATGGCTACACCTTC; V gene: TRBV10-3; clone size: many; J gene: TRBJ1-2; D gene: NA
CDR3 protein: CASSLLGAGGRYGYTF; CDR3 DNA: TGTGCCAGCAGTTTACTGGGGGCAGGGGGCCGATATGGCTACACCTTC; V gene: TRBV28; clone size: few; J gene: TRBJ1-2; D gene: TRBD1
CDR3 protein: CASVREPSSYEQYF; CDR3 DNA: TGTGCCAGCGTAAGGGAGCCTAGCTCCTACGAGCAGTACTTC; V gene: TRBV6-1; clone size: many; J gene: TRBJ2-7; D gene: NA
CDR3 protein: CAISGGTSGETQYF; CDR3 DNA: TGTGCCATCAGTGGAGGGACTAGCGGTGAGACCCAGTACTTC; V gene: TRBV10-3; clone size: many; J gene: TRBJ2-5; D gene: TRBD2
CDR3 protein: CASSLAGFGQPQHF; CDR3 DNA: TGTGCCAGCAGCCTCGCCGGTTTTGGCCAGCCCCAGCATTTT; V gene: TRBV14; clone size: few; J gene: TRBJ1-5; D gene: NA